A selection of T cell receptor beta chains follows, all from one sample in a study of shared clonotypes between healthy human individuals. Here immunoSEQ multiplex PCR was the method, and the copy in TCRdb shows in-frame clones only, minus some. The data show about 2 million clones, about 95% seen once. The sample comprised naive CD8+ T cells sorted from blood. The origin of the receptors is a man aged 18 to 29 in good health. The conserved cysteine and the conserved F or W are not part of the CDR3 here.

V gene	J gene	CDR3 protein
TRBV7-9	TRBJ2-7	ASSFLAGGSYEQY
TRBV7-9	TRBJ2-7	ASSLGVAGASYEQY
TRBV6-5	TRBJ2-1	ASSYSIGGGNEQF
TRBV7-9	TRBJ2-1	ASSLVGIDEQF
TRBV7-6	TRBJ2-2	ASSLASGAQTGELF
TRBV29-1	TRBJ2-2	SVDGRQGSGAGELF
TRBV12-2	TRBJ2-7	ASRIQRQGASSYEQY
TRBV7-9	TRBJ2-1	ASSLTGAGSDEQF
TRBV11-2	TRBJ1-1	ASSLGIGKSEAF
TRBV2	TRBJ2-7	ASSLLAGSDHEQY
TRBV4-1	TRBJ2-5	ASSHLGTEARETQY
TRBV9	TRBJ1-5	ASSEGYAKPQH
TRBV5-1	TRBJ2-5	ASSSGLELETQY